The following is a TCR beta chain sequence with its context. This sample stems from a study of cytomegalovirus exposure and HLA in healthy donors. PCR was performed using 60 Vbeta and 13 Jbeta primers. The method was immunoSEQ multiplex PCR; TCRdb's version includes in-frame clones alone and lacks a portion of them. Of around 200,000 clones in the sample, 75% to 85% were seen once. This CDR3 has 15 residues. CDR1 is MNHEY, CDR2 SMNVEV, per germline (reference sequence). V was clipped by 5 bases and J by 0 bases; unmatched bases: 4. This TCR was recovered from a girl aged 2 to 10 in good health and CMV-seropositive. The chain has TRBV27 and TRBJ2-7; 10 bases fit TRBD1. The sample taken for sequencing was PBMCs. CDR3 amino acids: CASSPRTGGSYEQYF. For the CDR3, the DNA is TGTGCCAGCAGTCCTCGGACAGGGGGCTCCTACGAGCAGTACTTC.